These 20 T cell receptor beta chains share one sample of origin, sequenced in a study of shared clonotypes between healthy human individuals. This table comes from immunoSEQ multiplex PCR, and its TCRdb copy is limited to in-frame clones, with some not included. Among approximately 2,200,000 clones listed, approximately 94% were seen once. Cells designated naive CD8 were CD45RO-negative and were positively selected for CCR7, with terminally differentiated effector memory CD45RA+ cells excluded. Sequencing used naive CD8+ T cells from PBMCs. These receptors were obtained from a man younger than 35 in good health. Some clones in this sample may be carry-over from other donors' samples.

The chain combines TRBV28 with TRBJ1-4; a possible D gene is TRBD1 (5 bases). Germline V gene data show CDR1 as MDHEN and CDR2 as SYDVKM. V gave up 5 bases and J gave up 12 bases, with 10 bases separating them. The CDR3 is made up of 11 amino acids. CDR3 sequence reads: CASSPPGELFF. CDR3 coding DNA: TGTGCCAGCAGTCCACCGGGGGAACTGTTTTTT.

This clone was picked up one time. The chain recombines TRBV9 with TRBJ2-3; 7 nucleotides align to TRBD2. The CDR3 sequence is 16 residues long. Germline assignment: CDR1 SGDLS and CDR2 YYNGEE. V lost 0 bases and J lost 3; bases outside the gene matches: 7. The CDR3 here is CASSVELAIGTDTQYF. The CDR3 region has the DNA TGTGCCAGCAGCGTAGAACTAGCGATTGGAACAGATACGCAGTATTTT.

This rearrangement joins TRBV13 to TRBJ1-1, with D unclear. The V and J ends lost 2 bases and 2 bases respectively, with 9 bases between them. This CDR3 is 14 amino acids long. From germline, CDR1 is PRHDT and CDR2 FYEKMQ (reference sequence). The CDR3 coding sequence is TGTGCCAGCAGCTTAAATTTGGGAAACACTGAAGCTTTCTTT. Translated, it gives CASSLNLGNTEAFF.

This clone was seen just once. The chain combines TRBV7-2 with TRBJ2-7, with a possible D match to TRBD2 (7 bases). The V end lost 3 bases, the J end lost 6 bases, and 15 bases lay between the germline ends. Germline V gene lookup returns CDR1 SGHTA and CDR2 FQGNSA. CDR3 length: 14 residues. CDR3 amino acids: CASSLGAGVREQYF. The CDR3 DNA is TGTGCCAGCAGCTTGGGGGCGGGAGTTCGCGAGCAGTACTTC.

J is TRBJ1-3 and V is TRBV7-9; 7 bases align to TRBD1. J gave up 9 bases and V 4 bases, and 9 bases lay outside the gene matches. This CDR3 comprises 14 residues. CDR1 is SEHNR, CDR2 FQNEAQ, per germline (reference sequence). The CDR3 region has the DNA TGTGCCAGCAGCTCTACAGGGGTTGAGGCCACCATATATTTT. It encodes CASSSTGVEATIYF.

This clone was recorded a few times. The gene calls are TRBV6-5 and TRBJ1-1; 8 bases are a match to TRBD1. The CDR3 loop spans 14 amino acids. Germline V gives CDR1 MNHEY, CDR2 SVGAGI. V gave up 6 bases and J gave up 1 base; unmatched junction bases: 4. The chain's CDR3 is CASSQGAGNTEAFF. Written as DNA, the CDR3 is TGTGCCAGCAGCCAGGGGGCAGGGAACACTGAAGCTTTCTTT.

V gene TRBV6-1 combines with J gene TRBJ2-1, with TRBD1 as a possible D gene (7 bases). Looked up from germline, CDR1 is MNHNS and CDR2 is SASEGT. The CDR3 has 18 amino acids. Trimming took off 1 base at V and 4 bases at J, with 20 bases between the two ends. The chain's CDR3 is CASSEDPVDREDYNEQFF. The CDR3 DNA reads TGTGCCAGCAGTGAAGATCCCGTCGACAGGGAGGATTACAATGAGCAGTTCTTC.

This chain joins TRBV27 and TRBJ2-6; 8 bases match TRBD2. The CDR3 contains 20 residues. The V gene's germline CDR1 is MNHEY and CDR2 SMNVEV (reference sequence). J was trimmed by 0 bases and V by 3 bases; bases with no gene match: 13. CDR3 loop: CASSFVGTLAGHSGANVLTF. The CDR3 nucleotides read TGTGCCAGCAGTTTCGTGGGGACCTTAGCGGGGCACTCTGGGGCCAACGTCCTGACTTTC. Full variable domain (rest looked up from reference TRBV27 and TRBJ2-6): EAQVTQNPRYLITVTGKKLTVTCSQNMNHEYMSWYRQDPGLGLRQIYYSMNVEVTDKGDVPEGYKVSRKEKRNFPLILESPSPNQTSLYFCASSFVGTLAGHSGANVLTFGAGSRLTVL.

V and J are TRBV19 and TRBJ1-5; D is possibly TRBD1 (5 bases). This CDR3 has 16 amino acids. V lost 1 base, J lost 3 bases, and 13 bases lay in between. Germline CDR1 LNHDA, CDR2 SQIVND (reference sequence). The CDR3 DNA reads TGTGCCAGTAGTATAGTTTGGGTAGGGGACAATCAGCCCCAGCATTTT. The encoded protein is CASSIVWVGDNQPQHF.

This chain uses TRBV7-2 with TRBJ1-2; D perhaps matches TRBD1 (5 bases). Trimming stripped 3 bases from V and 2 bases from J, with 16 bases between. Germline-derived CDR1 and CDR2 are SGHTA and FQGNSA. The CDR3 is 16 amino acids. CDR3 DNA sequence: TGTGCCAGCAGCTTGGGTCAGGGTAGAGGGAACTATGGCTACACCTTC. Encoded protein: CASSLGQGRGNYGYTF.

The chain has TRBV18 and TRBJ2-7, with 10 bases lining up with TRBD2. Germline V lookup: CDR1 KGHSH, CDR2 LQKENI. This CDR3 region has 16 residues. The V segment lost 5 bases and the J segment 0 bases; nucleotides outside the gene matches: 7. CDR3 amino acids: CASSTGLAGDSYEQYF. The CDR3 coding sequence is TGTGCCAGCTCAACCGGGCTAGCGGGAGACTCCTACGAGCAGTACTTC.

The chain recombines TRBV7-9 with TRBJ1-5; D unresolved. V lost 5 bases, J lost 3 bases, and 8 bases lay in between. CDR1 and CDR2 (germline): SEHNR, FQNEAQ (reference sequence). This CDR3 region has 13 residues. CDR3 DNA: TGTGCCAGCAGCGGCGCCCCCAATCAGCCCCAGCATTTT. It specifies CASSGAPNQPQHF.

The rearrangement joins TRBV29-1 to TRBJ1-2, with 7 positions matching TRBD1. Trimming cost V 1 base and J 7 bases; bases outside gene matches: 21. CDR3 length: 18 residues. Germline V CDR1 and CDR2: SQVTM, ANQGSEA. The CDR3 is CSVEGWDSPHTVPRGYTF. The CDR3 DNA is TGCAGCGTTGAAGGGTGGGACAGTCCTCACACGGTTCCGCGTGGCTACACCTTC.

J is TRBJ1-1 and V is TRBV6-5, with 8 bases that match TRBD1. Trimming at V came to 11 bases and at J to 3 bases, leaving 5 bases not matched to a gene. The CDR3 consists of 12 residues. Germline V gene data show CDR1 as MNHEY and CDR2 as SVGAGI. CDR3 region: CASWDRHTEAFF. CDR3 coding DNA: TGTGCCTCCTGGGACAGGCACACTGAAGCTTTCTTT.

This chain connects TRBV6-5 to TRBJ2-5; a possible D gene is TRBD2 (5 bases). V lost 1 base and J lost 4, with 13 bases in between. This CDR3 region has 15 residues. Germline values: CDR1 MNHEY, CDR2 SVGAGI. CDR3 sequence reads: CASSYFEGSRETQYF. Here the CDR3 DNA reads TGTGCCAGCAGTTACTTTGAGGGAAGTAGAGAGACCCAGTACTTC.

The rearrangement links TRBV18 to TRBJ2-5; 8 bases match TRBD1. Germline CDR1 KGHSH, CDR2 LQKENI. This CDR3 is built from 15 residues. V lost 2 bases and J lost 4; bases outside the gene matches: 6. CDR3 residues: CASSPVQGAIETQYF. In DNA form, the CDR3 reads TGTGCCAGCTCACCAGTCCAGGGGGCGATAGAGACCCAGTACTTC.

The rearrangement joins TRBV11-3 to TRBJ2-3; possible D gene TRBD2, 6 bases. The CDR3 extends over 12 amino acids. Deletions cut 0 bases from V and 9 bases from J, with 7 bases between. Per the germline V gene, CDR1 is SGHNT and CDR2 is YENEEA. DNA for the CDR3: TGTGCCAGCAGCTTAGAGGGGGGAACGCAGTATTTT. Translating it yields CASSLEGGTQYF.

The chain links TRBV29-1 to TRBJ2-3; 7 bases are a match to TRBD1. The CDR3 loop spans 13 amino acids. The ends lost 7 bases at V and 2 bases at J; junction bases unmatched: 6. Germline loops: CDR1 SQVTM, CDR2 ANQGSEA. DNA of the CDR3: TGCAGCGCAACCGGGACAGTCACAGATACGCAGTATTTT. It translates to CSATGTVTDTQYF.

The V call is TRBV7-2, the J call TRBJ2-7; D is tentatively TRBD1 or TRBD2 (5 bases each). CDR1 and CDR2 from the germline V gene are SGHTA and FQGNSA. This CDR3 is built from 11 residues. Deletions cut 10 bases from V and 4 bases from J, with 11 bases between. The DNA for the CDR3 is TGTGCCACCCGGGACGGTTACGAGCAGTACTTC. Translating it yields CATRDGYEQYF. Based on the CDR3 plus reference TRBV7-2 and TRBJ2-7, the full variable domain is GAGVSQSPSNKVTEKGKDVELRCDPISGHTALYWYRQSLGQGLEFLIYFQGNSAPDKSGLPSDRFSAERTGGSVSTLTIQRTQQEDSAVYLCATRDGYEQYFGPGTRLTVT.

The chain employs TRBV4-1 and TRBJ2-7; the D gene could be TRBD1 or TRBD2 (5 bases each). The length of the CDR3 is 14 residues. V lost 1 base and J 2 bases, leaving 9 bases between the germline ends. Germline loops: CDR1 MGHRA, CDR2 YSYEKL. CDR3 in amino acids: CASSQVKGPYEQYF. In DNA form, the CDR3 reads TGCGCCAGCAGCCAAGTCAAGGGACCCTACGAGCAGTACTTC.